This T cell receptor beta chain was recovered during a study of T cell responses to AZD1222 COVID-19 vaccine. A remark on this clone: Its antigen is still unknown.

Samples with a second dose at about 4 or about 12 weeks were pooled together. Study outcomes and limitations: Among vaccine-associated CD4 TCRs, coverage spanned spike, with dominance at 160-218 and 743-854. The donors showed a predominance of white British ancestry and of females, with possible underestimation of clonal diversity. Unmutated regions of variants are reportedly targeted by nearly half of spike-specific TCRs.

Germline CDR1 is MNHEY and CDR2 is SVGAGI. The ends were cut back, 1 base at V and 4 bases at J, with 8 bases in the middle. CDR3 length: 13 amino acids. Profiling relied on immunoSEQ multiplex PCR, and the TCRdb table lists in-frame clones only, not all of them. The sample yields approximately 140,000 clones, around 90% seen once. Specimen: peripheral blood, collected 28 days after the second AZD1222 dose. V is TRBV6-5 and J is TRBJ2-7; D is ambiguous. This clonotype was sampled from an adult who received the AZD1222 COVID-19 vaccine. Here the CDR3 DNA reads TGTGCCAGCAGTTACTTAAACAGTTACGAGCAGTACTTC. Translating gives CASSYLNSYEQYF.